This is a list of T cell receptor beta chains from one sample in a study of neoadjuvant anti-PD-1 for oral cavity cancer. Clones were read by immunoSEQ multiplex PCR, and TCRdb kept only the in-frame ones, dropping some. The data contain approximately 9,700 clones, 55% to 75% of them seen just once; the ten biggest clones take up roughly 4.2%. This material consisted of PBMCs, taken after nivolumab (anti-PD-1) treatment. These receptors originate from a person between 40 and 85 years old with oral cavity squamous cell carcinoma. The CDR3 runs from the conserved cysteine through the conserved F or W. A D gene is named only where the DNA matches it firmly. Not every row has a clone size; where given, it reads once, few, many or a size class.

DNA: TGTGCCACCAGCAGAGGACGGTCTGGGAGCGGGAGACGTTACAATGAGCAGTTCTTC; CDR3: CATSRGRSGSGRRYNEQFF; D: TRBD2; V: TRBV15; J: TRBJ2-1; size: NA
DNA: TGTGCCAGCAGTGCCGGGACAACGACTGAAGCTTTCTTT; CDR3: CASSAGTTTEAFF; D: NA; V: TRBV25-1; J: TRBJ1-1; size: few
DNA: TGCGCCAGCAGCTCCCCCGAGACGGTACGTCTAGAGCAGTACTTC; CDR3: CASSSPETVRLEQYF; D: NA; V: TRBV5-1; J: TRBJ2-7; size: few
DNA: TGTGCCAGCCTTAGCACAGATACGCAGTATTTT; CDR3: CASLSTDTQYF; D: NA; V: TRBV27; J: TRBJ2-3; size: NA
DNA: TGTGCCAGCAACAGGTTGGACTATGGCTACACCTTC; CDR3: CASNRLDYGYTF; D: NA; V: TRBV7-9; J: TRBJ1-2; size: NA
DNA: TGTGCCAGCACCTGGGACGCCTCCTCCTACGAGCAGTACTTC; CDR3: CASTWDASSYEQYF; D: NA; V: TRBV5-5; J: TRBJ2-7; size: NA
DNA: TGTGCCAGCAGCCTCACCTATAGCGGGGGGGCCATTACAGATACGCAGTATTTT; CDR3: CASSLTYSGGAITDTQYF; D: TRBD2; V: TRBV7-2; J: TRBJ2-3; size: NA
DNA: TGCAGCGCAAGACAGGGGGCTCGGGACACTGAAGCTTTCTTT; CDR3: CSARQGARDTEAFF; D: TRBD1; V: TRBV29-1; J: TRBJ1-1; size: NA
DNA: TGTGCCAGCAGTTTATCCGGGACCCTGGGATCGGATACGCAGTATTTT; CDR3: CASSLSGTLGSDTQYF; D: NA; V: TRBV27; J: TRBJ2-3; size: NA
DNA: TGTGCCACCAGCCGAGAAACCCGGGACAGTCCCCTGTTC; CDR3: CATSRETRDSPLF; D: TRBD1; V: TRBV15; J: TRBJ2-7; size: NA
DNA: TGCAGTGCTAGCCGCAGAGGTGAAGCTTTCTTT; CDR3: CSASRRGEAFF; D: NA; V: TRBV20-1; J: TRBJ1-1; size: few
DNA: TGCGCCAGCAGATCTGGTGGGGCAGACAATCAGCCCCAGCATTTT; CDR3: CASRSGGADNQPQHF; D: NA; V: TRBV5-1; J: TRBJ1-5; size: NA
DNA: TGCAGCGTTCTACTTAACACTGAAGCTTTCTTT; CDR3: CSVLLNTEAFF; D: NA; V: TRBV29-1; J: TRBJ1-1; size: NA
DNA: TGTGCCAGCAGTGACCCAGGGGGGCGTGGAGCTGAAGCTTTCTTT; CDR3: CASSDPGGRGAEAFF; D: TRBD1; V: TRBV2; J: TRBJ1-1; size: NA
DNA: TGTGCCTGCAAGCGGGGGTACTCCTACGAGCAGTACTTC; CDR3: CACKRGYSYEQYF; D: TRBD2; V: TRBV30; J: TRBJ2-7; size: NA
DNA: TGTGCCAGCAGCCGGGACAGGGGAAGCAATCAGCCCCAGCATTTT; CDR3: CASSRDRGSNQPQHF; D: TRBD1; V: TRBV6-6; J: TRBJ1-5; size: NA
DNA: TGTGCCAGCAGTGAAGGGGCAGGCAATCAGCCCCAGCATTTT; CDR3: CASSEGAGNQPQHF; D: NA; V: TRBV2; J: TRBJ1-5; size: NA
DNA: TGCAGCGTTAGGCGGGACACGAGCACAGATACGCAGTATTTT; CDR3: CSVRRDTSTDTQYF; D: NA; V: TRBV29-1; J: TRBJ2-3; size: NA
DNA: TGTGCCAGCACCGAGGGGACAGGGGGCGCCGGGGAGACCCAGTACTTC; CDR3: CASTEGTGGAGETQYF; D: TRBD1; V: TRBV5-5; J: TRBJ2-5; size: NA
DNA: TGTGCCATCGGACTAGCGGGGGCCCAAGAGACCCAGTACTTC; CDR3: CAIGLAGAQETQYF; D: TRBD2; V: TRBV10-3; J: TRBJ2-5; size: NA
DNA: TGTGCCAGTAGTATAAGGCAGGGTCGGCAAGAGACCCAGTACTTC; CDR3: CASSIRQGRQETQYF; D: NA; V: TRBV19; J: TRBJ2-5; size: NA
DNA: TGTGCCAGTAGTATAGGGTTAGCGGGGAAGGGAGAGACCCAGTACTTC; CDR3: CASSIGLAGKGETQYF; D: TRBD2; V: TRBV19; J: TRBJ2-5; size: NA
DNA: TGCGCCAGCAGCCTGGACAGAAGCAATCAGCCCCAGCATTTT; CDR3: CASSLDRSNQPQHF; D: NA; V: TRBV5-1; J: TRBJ1-5; size: few
DNA: TGCAGCGTTGAGGAAAGGGGGTTGAACGAGCAGTACTTC; CDR3: CSVEERGLNEQYF; D: NA; V: TRBV29-1; J: TRBJ2-7; size: NA
DNA: TGCAGCGTTGCACCAACTACTTATGGCTACACCTTC; CDR3: CSVAPTTYGYTF; D: NA; V: TRBV29-1; J: TRBJ1-2; size: NA
DNA: TGCGCCAGCAGCTTGGCAGCCGAGCAGTACTTC; CDR3: CASSLAAEQYF; D: NA; V: TRBV5-1; J: TRBJ2-7; size: NA
DNA: TGTGCCAGCAGCGAGGACAGGGACTCCCCCGGGACCCAGTACTTC; CDR3: CASSEDRDSPGTQYF; D: TRBD1; V: TRBV7-9; J: TRBJ2-5; size: once
DNA: TGTGCCAGCAGCCAACGGTGGAGCGGCGGCTACACCTTC; CDR3: CASSQRWSGGYTF; D: NA; V: TRBV9; J: TRBJ1-2; size: few
DNA: TGCGCCAGCAGCCCCTCTTTGGTTGGGAGAACTGAAGCTTTCTTT; CDR3: CASSPSLVGRTEAFF; D: NA; V: TRBV5-1; J: TRBJ1-1; size: NA
DNA: TGCGCCAGCAGCCGGCCGGATGGATCCTACGAGCAGTACTTC; CDR3: CASSRPDGSYEQYF; D: NA; V: TRBV4-1; J: TRBJ2-7; size: NA
DNA: TGTGCCAGCCAAGACGCCAATCTCTACGAGCAGTACTTC; CDR3: CASQDANLYEQYF; D: NA; V: TRBV19; J: TRBJ2-7; size: NA
DNA: TGTGCCAGCAGCTTAACTAGCACTACCGGTGAGCAGTTCTTC; CDR3: CASSLTSTTGEQFF; D: NA; V: TRBV11-1; J: TRBJ2-1; size: NA
DNA: TGTGCTAGTGGCCCCGGGCTAGCGGGAGCGAACACCGGGGAGCTGTTTTTT; CDR3: CASGPGLAGANTGELFF; D: TRBD2; V: TRBV12-5; J: TRBJ2-2; size: NA
DNA: TGTGCCAGCACCGAGGGGGCGGGAGTCCGGGAAAAGCAGTACTTC; CDR3: CASTEGAGVREKQYF; D: NA; V: TRBV2; J: TRBJ2-7; size: NA
DNA: TGTGCCAGCAGCTCCCGGAAGTCGGGGACCTACAATGAGCAGTTCTTC; CDR3: CASSSRKSGTYNEQFF; D: NA; V: TRBV7-2; J: TRBJ2-1; size: NA
DNA: TGTGCCAGCATGGCCAGGCTTAACCAAGAGACCCAGTACTTC; CDR3: CASMARLNQETQYF; D: NA; V: TRBV2; J: TRBJ2-5; size: NA
DNA: TGTGCCAGCAGGCGGACAGGGGCCGAAGCTTTCTTT; CDR3: CASRRTGAEAFF; D: TRBD1; V: TRBV6-5; J: TRBJ1-1; size: NA
DNA: TGTGCCAGCAAGCCGGGACTAGCGGATTACAATGAGCAGTTCTTC; CDR3: CASKPGLADYNEQFF; D: TRBD2; V: TRBV11-2; J: TRBJ2-1; size: NA
DNA: TGTGCCAGTAGTATGGGACAGGGGAGGTCCTACGAGCAGTACTTC; CDR3: CASSMGQGRSYEQYF; D: TRBD1; V: TRBV19; J: TRBJ2-7; size: NA
DNA: TGTGCCAGCAGCATAGCAGGAGGCACTGAAGCTTTCTTT; CDR3: CASSIAGGTEAFF; D: NA; V: TRBV6-6; J: TRBJ1-1; size: NA
DNA: TGTGCCAGCAGCCCGGAGGGACAGGGAAAGGGCTACACCTTC; CDR3: CASSPEGQGKGYTF; D: TRBD1; V: TRBV5-4; J: TRBJ1-2; size: NA
DNA: TGTGCCAGCAGCTTCCCGACGCCTCCCTACGAGCAGTACTTC; CDR3: CASSFPTPPYEQYF; D: NA; V: TRBV11-2; J: TRBJ2-7; size: NA
DNA: TGTGCCAGCAGCTTGGGGGATAGCGGGGGCCCAGATACGCAGTATTTT; CDR3: CASSLGDSGGPDTQYF; D: TRBD2; V: TRBV5-4; J: TRBJ2-3; size: NA
DNA: TGTGCCAGCAGCCCCCGTGGATTTGGCGGACCTTCGAGCGAGCAGTACTTC; CDR3: CASSPRGFGGPSSEQYF; D: NA; V: TRBV7-2; J: TRBJ2-7; size: NA
DNA: TGTGCCTTACCGGACAGGGTAAAGGAAAAACTGTTTTTT; CDR3: CALPDRVKEKLFF; D: TRBD1; V: TRBV30; J: TRBJ1-4; size: NA
DNA: TGTGCCAGCAGCGAAGGGCCCTTAAATTCTGGAAACACCATATATTTT; CDR3: CASSEGPLNSGNTIYF; D: NA; V: TRBV9; J: TRBJ1-3; size: NA
DNA: TGTGCTAGTGGTTTGGTACGTAGAATGGTGGAGCTGTTTTTT; CDR3: CASGLVRRMVELFF; D: NA; V: TRBV12-5; J: TRBJ2-2; size: NA
DNA: TGTGCCAGCAGCTTGGCGACAGGGAGAATAAACTATGGCTACACCTTC; CDR3: CASSLATGRINYGYTF; D: TRBD1; V: TRBV11-2; J: TRBJ1-2; size: NA
DNA: TGCGCCAGCAGCACAGGGGCCTACGAGCAGTACTTC; CDR3: CASSTGAYEQYF; D: TRBD1; V: TRBV5-1; J: TRBJ2-7; size: NA
DNA: TGCGCCAGCAGTGGTTCTGGCTACGAGCAGTACTTC; CDR3: CASSGSGYEQYF; D: NA; V: TRBV10-2; J: TRBJ2-7; size: NA
DNA: TGTGCTAGTGGTCCCCCTGGACAGGGGAACTATGGCTACACCTTC; CDR3: CASGPPGQGNYGYTF; D: TRBD1; V: TRBV12-5; J: TRBJ1-2; size: NA
DNA: TGTGCCAGCAGGTACAGGGGTCCTGGACCCGGAGCTTTCTTT; CDR3: CASRYRGPGPGAFF; D: TRBD1; V: TRBV28; J: TRBJ1-1; size: once
DNA: TGTGCCAGCAGCTTTCAGGATCTGAATAATTCACCCCTCCACTTT; CDR3: CASSFQDLNNSPLHF; D: NA; V: TRBV7-2; J: TRBJ1-6; size: few
DNA: TGTGCCAGCAGTGAAGACGGACAGCGTAATCAGCCCCAGCATTTT; CDR3: CASSEDGQRNQPQHF; D: NA; V: TRBV2; J: TRBJ1-5; size: few
DNA: TGTGCCAGCAGCAAAACCGCTTTAACAGGCCACGGCTACACCTTC; CDR3: CASSKTALTGHGYTF; D: NA; V: TRBV7-9; J: TRBJ1-2; size: NA
DNA: TGCAGCGTCGCTCAGGGCCCGGGTCAGCCCCAGCATTTT; CDR3: CSVAQGPGQPQHF; D: NA; V: TRBV29-1; J: TRBJ1-5; size: few
DNA: TGTGCCAGCAGCTTGGTGGGAGGGAGGAACACTGAAGCTTTCTTT; CDR3: CASSLVGGRNTEAFF; D: NA; V: TRBV5-5; J: TRBJ1-1; size: NA
DNA: TGTGCCAGCAGCTTAGCCCCGGGACAGGGGGCGAACTATGGCTACACCTTC; CDR3: CASSLAPGQGANYGYTF; D: TRBD1; V: TRBV7-8; J: TRBJ1-2; size: few